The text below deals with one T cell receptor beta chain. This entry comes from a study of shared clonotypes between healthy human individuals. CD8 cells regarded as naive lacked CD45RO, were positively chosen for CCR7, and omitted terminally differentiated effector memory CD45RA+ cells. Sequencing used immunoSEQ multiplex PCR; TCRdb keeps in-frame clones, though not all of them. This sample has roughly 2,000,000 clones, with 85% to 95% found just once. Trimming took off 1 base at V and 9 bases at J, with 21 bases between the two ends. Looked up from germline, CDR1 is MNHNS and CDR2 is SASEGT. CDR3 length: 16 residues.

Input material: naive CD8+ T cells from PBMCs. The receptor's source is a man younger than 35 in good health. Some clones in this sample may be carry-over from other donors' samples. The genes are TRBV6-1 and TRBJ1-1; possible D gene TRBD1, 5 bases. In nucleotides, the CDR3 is TGTGCCAGCAGTGAAGGTTTGTCCAGGGCTCACCGCCAAGCTTTCTTT. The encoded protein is CASSEGLSRAHRQAFF.